The next 6 T cell receptor beta chains were all read from a single sample in a study of blood T cell repertoires in COVID-19. The method was immunoSEQ multiplex PCR; TCRdb's version includes in-frame clones alone and lacks a portion of them. This sample has around 140,000 clones, with roughly 88% found just once. Material for sequencing was peripheral blood. The receptors were gathered from a man aged 70 or older with acute or convalescent COVID-19.

The genes are TRBV5-1 and TRBJ2-3; D may be TRBD1 (5 bases). Trimming left V 0 bases short and J 6 bases short, with 14 bases between. The CDR3 sequence is 15 residues long. Looked up from germline, CDR1 is SGHRS and CDR2 is YFSETQ. The CDR3 nucleotides read TGCGCCAGCAGCTTGGGATGGTCAGGGCTGGATACGCAGTATTTT. Its translation is CASSLGWSGLDTQYF. The whole variable domain, remainder taken from reference TRBV5-1 and TRBJ2-3, is KAGVTQTPRYLIKTRGQQVTLSCSPISGHRSVSWYQQTPGQGLQFLFEYFSETQRNKGNFPGRFSGRQFSNSRSEMNVSTLELGDSALYLCASSLGWSGLDTQYFGPGTRLTVL.

Turning to this clone: A junction end diverges from the germline sequence, so it may reflect a read error. This sequence joins TRBV6-4 and TRBJ2-3; 7 bases are shared with TRBD1. The length of the CDR3 is 15 residues. Germline loops: CDR1 MRHNA, CDR2 SNTAGT. CDR3 loop: CATSTGAEKKDTQYF. The CDR3 nucleotides are TGTGCCACCAGTACAGGGGCCGAAAAGAAAGATACGCAGTATTTT.

V usage is TRBV5-1 and J usage is TRBJ2-5, with 12 positions matching TRBD2. From germline, CDR1 is SGHRS and CDR2 YFSETQ. V lost 3 bases to trimming and J lost 2 bases; unmatched junction nucleotides: 8. This CDR3 comprises 17 residues. For the CDR3, the DNA is TGCGCCAGCAGCTCCCACCCAGGACTAGCGGGACAAGAGACCCAGTACTTC. Residues: CASSSHPGLAGQETQYF.

The chain links TRBV7-9 to TRBJ2-3; 12 positions match TRBD2. Looked up from germline, CDR1 is SEHNR and CDR2 is FQNEAQ (reference sequence). The V and J ends lost 7 bases and 0 bases, in that order; junction bases with no gene match: 5. The CDR3 consists of 16 residues. The CDR3 DNA is TGTGCCAGCACCTCTGGGACTAGCGGGAGCACAGATACGCAGTATTTT. It codes for CASTSGTSGSTDTQYF.

J is TRBJ1-2 and V is TRBV14, with 7 bases lining up with TRBD1. The J segment lost 4 bases and the V segment lost 1 base, leaving 12 bases of the junction unmatched. CDR3 length equals 17 residues. CDR1 and CDR2 (germline): SGHDN, FVKESK. The CDR3 is CASSQARTGPSGYGYTF. In DNA form, the CDR3 reads TGTGCCAGCAGCCAAGCTAGGACAGGTCCCTCGGGCTATGGCTACACCTTC.

The chain has TRBV27 and TRBJ2-7; TRBD1 matches at 8 bases. Unmatched junction bases numbered 4, after V lost 5 bases and J lost 1 base. This CDR3 comprises 14 residues. Germline V gene sequence: CDR1 MNHEY, CDR2 SMNVEV (reference sequence). The DNA for the CDR3 is TGTGCCAGCAGTCAACGGGACAGGTCCTACGAGCAGTACTTC. Translated: CASSQRDRSYEQYF.